The source of this T cell receptor (beta chain) is a study of PD-L1 blockade in urothelial cancer. Study summary: Blood was analyzed 3 weeks (second dose) and 6 weeks after treatment start.

Study conclusions and caveats: For durable-benefit patients, tumor-associated blood clones expanded more at 3 weeks.

Profiling relied on immunoSEQ multiplex PCR, and the TCRdb table lists in-frame clones only, not all of them. The profile shows over 100,000 clones, 75% to 95% of them singletons. In the case of this clone: Antigen unknown.

Time point of the sample: peripheral blood 6 weeks after treatment start. The CDR3 has 17 amino acids. V lost 0 bases to trimming and J lost 5 bases; unmatched junction nucleotides: 11. Germline V gives CDR1 LGHNA, CDR2 YSLEER. The specimen comprised PBMCs, sampled around atezolizumab (anti-PD-L1) treatment. The clonotype comes from a man in his 60s with urothelial cancer. The chain combines TRBV4-3 with TRBJ2-7; 9 bases align to TRBD1. The CDR3 loop is CASSQELPGTGFDEQYF. In DNA, the CDR3 is TGCGCCAGCAGCCAAGAGCTTCCCGGGACAGGGTTCGACGAGCAGTACTTC.